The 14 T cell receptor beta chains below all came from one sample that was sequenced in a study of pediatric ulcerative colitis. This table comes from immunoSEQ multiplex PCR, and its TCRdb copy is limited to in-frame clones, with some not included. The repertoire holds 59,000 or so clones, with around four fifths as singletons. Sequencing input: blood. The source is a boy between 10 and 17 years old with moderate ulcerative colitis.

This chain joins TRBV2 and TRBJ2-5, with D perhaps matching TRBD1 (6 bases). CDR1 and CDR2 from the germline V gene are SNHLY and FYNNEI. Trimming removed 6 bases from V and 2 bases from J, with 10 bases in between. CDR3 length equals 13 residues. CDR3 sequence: CASSRGRQETQYF. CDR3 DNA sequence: TGTGCCAGCAGCAGGGGCCGGCAAGAGACCCAGTACTTC.

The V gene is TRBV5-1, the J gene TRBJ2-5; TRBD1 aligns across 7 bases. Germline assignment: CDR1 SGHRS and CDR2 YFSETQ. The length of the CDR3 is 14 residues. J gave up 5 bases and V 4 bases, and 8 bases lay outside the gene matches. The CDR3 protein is CASSKDTGEETQYF. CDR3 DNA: TGCGCCAGCAGCAAAGATACAGGGGAGGAGACCCAGTACTTC.

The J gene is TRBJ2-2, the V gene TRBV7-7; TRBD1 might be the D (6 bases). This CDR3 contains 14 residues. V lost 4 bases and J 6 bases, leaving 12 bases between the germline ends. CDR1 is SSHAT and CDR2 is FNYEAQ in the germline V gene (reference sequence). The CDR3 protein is CASSSSGVPGELFF. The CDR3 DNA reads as TGTGCCAGCAGCTCATCAGGGGTCCCCGGGGAGCTGTTTTTT.

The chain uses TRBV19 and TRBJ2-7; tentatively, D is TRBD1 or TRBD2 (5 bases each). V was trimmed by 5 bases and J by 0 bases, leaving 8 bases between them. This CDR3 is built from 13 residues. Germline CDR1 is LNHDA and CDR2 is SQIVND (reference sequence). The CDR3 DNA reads TGTGCCAGTAGTTGGGGGTCCTCCTACGAGCAGTACTTC. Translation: CASSWGSSYEQYF.

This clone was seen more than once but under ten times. The CDR3 sequence is CASTLRWDSTNTEAFF. The CDR3 DNA reads TGTGCCAGCACCCTAAGGTGGGACAGTACTAACACTGAAGCTTTCTTT. This chain connects TRBV27 to TRBJ1-1; 7 nucleotides agree with TRBD1. V lost 7 bases and J lost 2; bases outside the gene matches: 13. The CDR3 contains 16 residues. The germline gives CDR1 MNHEY, CDR2 SMNVEV (reference sequence).

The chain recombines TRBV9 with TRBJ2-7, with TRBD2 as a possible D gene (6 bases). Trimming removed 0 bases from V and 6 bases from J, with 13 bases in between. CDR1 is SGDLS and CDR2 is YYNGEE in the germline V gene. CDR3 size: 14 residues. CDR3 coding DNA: TGTGCCAGCAGCGTAGCTTCGGTCGGGGGCGAGCAGTACTTC. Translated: CASSVASVGGEQYF.

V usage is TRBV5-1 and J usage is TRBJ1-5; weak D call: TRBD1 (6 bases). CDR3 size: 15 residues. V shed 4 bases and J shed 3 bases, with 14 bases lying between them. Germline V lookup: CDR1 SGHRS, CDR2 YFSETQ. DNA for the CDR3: TGCGCCAGCAGCACATCCGGGACACCCAATCAGCCCCAGCATTTT. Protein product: CASSTSGTPNQPQHF.

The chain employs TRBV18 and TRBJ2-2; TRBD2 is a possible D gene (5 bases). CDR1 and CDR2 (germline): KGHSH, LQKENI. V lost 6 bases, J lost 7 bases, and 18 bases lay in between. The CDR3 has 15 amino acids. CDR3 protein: CASSPRLAGDGELFF. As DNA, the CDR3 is TGTGCCAGCTCTCCGCGGTTGGCGGGCGACGGGGAGCTGTTTTTT.

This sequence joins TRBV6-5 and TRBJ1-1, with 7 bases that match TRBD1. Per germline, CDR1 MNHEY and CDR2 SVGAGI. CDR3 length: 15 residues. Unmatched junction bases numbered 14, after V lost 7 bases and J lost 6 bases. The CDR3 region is CASKPFTGARAEAFF. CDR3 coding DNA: TGTGCCAGCAAACCTTTTACAGGGGCGAGGGCTGAAGCTTTCTTT.

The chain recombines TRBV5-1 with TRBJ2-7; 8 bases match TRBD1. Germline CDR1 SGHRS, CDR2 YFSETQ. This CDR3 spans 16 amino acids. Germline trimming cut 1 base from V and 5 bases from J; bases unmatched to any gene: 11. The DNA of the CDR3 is TGCGCCAGCAGCTTGAGAGGGACCAGGGGGCTTAACGAGCAGTACTTC. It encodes CASSLRGTRGLNEQYF.

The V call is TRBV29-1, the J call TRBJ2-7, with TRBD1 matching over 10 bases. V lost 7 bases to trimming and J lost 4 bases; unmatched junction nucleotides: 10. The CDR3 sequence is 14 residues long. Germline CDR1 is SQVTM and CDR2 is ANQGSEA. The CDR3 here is CSAKGDRGSYEQYF. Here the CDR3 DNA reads TGCAGCGCTAAAGGGGACAGGGGTTCGTACGAGCAGTACTTC.

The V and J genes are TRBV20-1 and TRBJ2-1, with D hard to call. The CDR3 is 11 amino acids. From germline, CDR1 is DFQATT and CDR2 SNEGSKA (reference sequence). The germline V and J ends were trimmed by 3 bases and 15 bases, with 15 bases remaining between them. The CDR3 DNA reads TGCAGTGCTAGTGCCGGCCCCTCCCGGTTCTTC. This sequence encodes CSASAGPSRFF.

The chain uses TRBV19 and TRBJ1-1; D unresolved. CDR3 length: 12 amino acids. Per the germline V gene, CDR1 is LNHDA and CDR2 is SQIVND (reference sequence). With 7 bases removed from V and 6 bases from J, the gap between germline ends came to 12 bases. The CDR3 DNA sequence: TGTGCCAGTACTAGAAGAACGTCTGAAGCTTTCTTT. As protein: CASTRRTSEAFF.

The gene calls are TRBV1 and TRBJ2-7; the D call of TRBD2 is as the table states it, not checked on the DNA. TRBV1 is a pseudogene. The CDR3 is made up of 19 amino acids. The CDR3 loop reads CTSSQDEPPLAARSYEQYF. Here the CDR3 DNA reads TGCACCAGCAGCCAAGATGAGCCACCACTAGCGGCCCGCTCCTACGAGCAGTACTTC.